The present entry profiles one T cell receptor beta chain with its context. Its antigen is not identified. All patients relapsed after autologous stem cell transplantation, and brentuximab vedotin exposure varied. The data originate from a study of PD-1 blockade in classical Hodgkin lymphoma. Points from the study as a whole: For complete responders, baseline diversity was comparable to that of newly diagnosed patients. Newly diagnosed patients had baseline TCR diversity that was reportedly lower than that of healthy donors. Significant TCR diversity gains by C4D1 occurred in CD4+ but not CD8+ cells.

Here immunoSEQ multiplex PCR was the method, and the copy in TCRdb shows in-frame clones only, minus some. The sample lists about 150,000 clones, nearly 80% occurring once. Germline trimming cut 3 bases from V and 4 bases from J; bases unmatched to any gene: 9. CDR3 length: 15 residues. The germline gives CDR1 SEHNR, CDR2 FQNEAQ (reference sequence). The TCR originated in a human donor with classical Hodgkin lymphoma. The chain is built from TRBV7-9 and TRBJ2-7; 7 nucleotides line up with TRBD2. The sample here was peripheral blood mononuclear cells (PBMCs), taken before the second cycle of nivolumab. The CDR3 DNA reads TGTGCCAGCAGCTTGTGGTTGCAGGGAGGGTACGAGCAGTACTTC. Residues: CASSLWLQGGYEQYF.